This TCR beta chain was observed in a study of T cell repertoires in cytomegalovirus infection. Study-level background: Researchers turned to recently identified HLA-C-restricted CMV epitopes as well as well-studied HLA-B-restricted ones.

Trimming stripped 4 bases from V and 5 bases from J, with 13 bases between. CDR1 is SGHDT, CDR2 YYEEEE, per germline. This CDR3 region has 13 residues. A single record per CDR3 protein comes from TCRdb applying MiXCR to the reads. The sample consists of hundreds of thousands of distinct CDR3 sequences, 31% of them appearing once. About this clonotype itself: Its antigen is not known.

General study results and limits: HLA-C-restricted CMV-specific TCR beta clonotypes were dominant in the ex vivo response.

This material consisted of cultured CD8+ T cells from PBMCs, taken from culture after CMV antigen stimulation. The TCR sequence derives from a human donor in good health (CMV status not recorded). Some clones in this sample may be carry-over from other donors' samples. The genes are TRBV5-6 and TRBJ2-7, with D possibly being TRBD1 (6 bases). The CDR3 here is CASSPTGSHEQYF. CDR3 DNA: TGTGCCAGCAGCCCTACAGGGAGCCACGAGCAGTACTTC.